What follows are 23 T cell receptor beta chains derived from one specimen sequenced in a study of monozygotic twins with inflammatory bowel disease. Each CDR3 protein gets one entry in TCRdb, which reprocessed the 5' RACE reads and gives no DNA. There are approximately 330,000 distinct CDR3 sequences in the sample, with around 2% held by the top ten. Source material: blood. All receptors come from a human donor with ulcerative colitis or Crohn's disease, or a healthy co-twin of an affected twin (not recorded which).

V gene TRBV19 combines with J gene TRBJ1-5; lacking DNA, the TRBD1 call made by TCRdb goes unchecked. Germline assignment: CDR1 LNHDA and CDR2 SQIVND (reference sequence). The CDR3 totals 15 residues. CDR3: CASSSQGSGVQPQHF. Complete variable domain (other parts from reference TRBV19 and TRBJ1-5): DGGITQSPKYLFRKEGQNVTLSCEQNLNHDAMYWYRQDPGQGLRLIYYSQIVNDFQKGDIAEGYSVSREKKESFPLTVTSAQKNPTAFYLCASSSQGSGVQPQHFGDGTRLSIL.

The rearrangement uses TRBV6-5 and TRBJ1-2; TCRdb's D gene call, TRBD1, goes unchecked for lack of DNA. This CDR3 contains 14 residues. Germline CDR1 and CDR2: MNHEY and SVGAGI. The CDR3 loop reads CASSYVGGAKGYTF.

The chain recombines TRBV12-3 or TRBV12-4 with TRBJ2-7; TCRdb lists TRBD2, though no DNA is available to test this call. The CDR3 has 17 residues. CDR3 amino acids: CASSSRTSGRASYEQYF.

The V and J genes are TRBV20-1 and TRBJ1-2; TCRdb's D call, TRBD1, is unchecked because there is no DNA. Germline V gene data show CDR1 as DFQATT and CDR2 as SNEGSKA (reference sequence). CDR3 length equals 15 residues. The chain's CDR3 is CSASDRQGGNYGYTF.

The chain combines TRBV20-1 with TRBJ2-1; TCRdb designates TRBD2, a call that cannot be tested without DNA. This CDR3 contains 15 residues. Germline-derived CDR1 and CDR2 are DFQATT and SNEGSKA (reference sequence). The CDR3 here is CSARDRTSGRNEQFF.

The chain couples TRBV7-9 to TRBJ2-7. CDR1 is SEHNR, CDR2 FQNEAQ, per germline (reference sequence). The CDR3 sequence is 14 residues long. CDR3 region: CASSLGLELYEQYF.

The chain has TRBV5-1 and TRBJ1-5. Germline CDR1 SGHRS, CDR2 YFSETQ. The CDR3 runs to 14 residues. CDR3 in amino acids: CASSLDYSNPPQHF.

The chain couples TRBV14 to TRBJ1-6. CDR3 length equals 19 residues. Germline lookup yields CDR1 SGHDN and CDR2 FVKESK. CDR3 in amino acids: CASSQEYLGGSSYNSPLHF.

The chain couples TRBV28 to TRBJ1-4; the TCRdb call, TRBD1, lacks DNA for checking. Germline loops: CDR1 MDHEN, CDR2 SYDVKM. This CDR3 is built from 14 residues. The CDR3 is CASSGQPTNEKLFF.

CDR3 sequence: CASSETTGGYEQYF. The chain couples TRBV18 to TRBJ2-7; TCRdb lists TRBD1, though no DNA is available to test this call. The germline CDR1 and CDR2 sequences are KGHSH and LQKENI. CDR3 length: 14 amino acids.

The CDR3 spells CASTLGTGGPETQYF. The chain has TRBV7-9 and TRBJ2-5; the D gene TCRdb calls, TRBD2, cannot be checked with no DNA. The CDR3 has 15 amino acids. Germline CDR1 is SEHNR and CDR2 is FQNEAQ (reference sequence).

CDR3 region: CAWGGQGHQPQHF. The chain carries TRBV30 and TRBJ1-5; TCRdb names TRBD1, which stays unverified in the absence of DNA. Germline loops: CDR1 GTSNPN, CDR2 SVGIG (reference sequence). The CDR3 extends over 13 amino acids. Based on the CDR3 plus reference TRBV30 and TRBJ1-5, the full variable domain is SQTIHQWPATLVQPVGSPLSLECTVEGTSNPNLYWYRQAAGRGLQLLFYSVGIGQISSEVPQNLSASRPQDRQFILSSKKLLLSDSGFYLCAWGGQGHQPQHFGDGTRLSIL.

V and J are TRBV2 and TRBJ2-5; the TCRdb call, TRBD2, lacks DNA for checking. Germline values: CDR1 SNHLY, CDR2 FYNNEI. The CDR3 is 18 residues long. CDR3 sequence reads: CASTWASGTSLLMETQYF.

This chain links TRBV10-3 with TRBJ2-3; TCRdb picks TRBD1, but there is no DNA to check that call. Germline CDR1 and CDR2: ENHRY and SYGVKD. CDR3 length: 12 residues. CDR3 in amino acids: CAISPRADTQYF.

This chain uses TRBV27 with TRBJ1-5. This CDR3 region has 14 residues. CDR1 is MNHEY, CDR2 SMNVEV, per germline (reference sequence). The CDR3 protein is CASSLGSSNQPQHF.

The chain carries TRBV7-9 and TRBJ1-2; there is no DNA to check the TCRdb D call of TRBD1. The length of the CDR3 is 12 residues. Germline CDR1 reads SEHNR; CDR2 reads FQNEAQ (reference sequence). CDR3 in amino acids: CASSLGGEGATF.

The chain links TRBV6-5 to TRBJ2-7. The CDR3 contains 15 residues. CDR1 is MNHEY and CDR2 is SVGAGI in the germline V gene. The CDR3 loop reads CASSYNKDGAYEQYF.

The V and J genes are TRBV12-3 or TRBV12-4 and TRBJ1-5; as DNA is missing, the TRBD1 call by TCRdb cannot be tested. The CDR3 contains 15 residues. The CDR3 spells CASSPGYTSNQPQHF.

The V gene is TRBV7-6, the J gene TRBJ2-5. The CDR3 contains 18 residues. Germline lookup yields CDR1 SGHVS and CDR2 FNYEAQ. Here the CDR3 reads CASSPTLTANGPQETQYF.

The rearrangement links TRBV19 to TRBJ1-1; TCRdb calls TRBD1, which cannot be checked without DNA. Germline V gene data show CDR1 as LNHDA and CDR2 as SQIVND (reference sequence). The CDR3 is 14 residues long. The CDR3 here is CASSIGTGHTEAFF.

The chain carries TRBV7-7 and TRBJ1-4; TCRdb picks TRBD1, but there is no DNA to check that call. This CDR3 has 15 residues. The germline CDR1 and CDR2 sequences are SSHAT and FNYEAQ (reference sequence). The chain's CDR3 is CASSLAGGRLEKLFF.

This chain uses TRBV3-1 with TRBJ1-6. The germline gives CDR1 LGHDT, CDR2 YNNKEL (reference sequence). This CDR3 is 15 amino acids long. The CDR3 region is CASSQMGFVDSPLHF.

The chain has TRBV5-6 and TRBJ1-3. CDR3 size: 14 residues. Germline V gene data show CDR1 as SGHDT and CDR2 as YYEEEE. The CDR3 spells CASSLGHPGNTIYF.